These 13 T cell receptor beta chains came from one sample sequenced in a study of blood T cell repertoires in COVID-19. Sequencing used immunoSEQ multiplex PCR; TCRdb keeps in-frame clones, though not all of them. The repertoire has around 85,000 clones, more than 70% of them found once; the top ten carry 7.5% to 9.5%. Sequencing was done on a sample of peripheral blood. The source is a man between 50 and 59 years old with active COVID-19.

The chain joins TRBV5-1 to TRBJ2-3, with TRBD1 identical over 10 bases. CDR3 length: 15 amino acids. CDR1 and CDR2 from the germline V gene are SGHRS and YFSETQ. Germline trimming cut 4 bases from V and 1 base from J; bases unmatched to any gene: 3. CDR3 sequence reads: CASSTGTGGTDTQYF. The CDR3 DNA follows: TGCGCCAGCAGCACAGGGACAGGGGGCACAGATACGCAGTATTTT.

The rearrangement links TRBV3-1 (or the pseudogene TRBV3-2) to TRBJ2-3; possible D gene TRBD2, 5 bases. V was trimmed by 1 base and J by 10 bases, leaving 6 bases between them. This CDR3 is built from 11 residues. The germline V gene encodes CDR1 LGHDT and CDR2 YNNKEL (reference sequence). This CDR3 is CASSQAAAQYF. DNA of the CDR3: TGTGCCAGCAGCCAAGCAGCGGCGCAGTATTTT.

The chain recombines TRBV6-5 with TRBJ1-1, with 7 nucleotides matching TRBD1. This CDR3 is built from 16 residues. The V and J ends lost 4 bases and 0 bases, in that order; junction bases with no gene match: 8. The germline gives CDR1 MNHEY, CDR2 SVGAGI. The DNA for the CDR3 is TGTGCCAGCAGTTCCCGGTCGACAGGGATGAACACTGAAGCTTTCTTT. Protein sequence: CASSSRSTGMNTEAFF.

For the CDR3, the DNA is TGTGCCAGCAGCGTAGATCCACAGGCTTCCACTGAAGCTTTCTTT. This sequence encodes CASSVDPQASTEAFF. The rearrangement joins TRBV9 to TRBJ1-1; TRBD1 might be the D (5 bases). The CDR3 contains 15 residues. Trimming shortened V by 0 bases and J by 4 bases, and 13 bases separated the two germline ends. Germline V CDR1 and CDR2: SGDLS, YYNGEE.

This rearrangement joins TRBV9 to TRBJ1-6; 7 bases agree with TRBD1. Unmatched junction bases numbered 3, after V lost 0 bases and J lost 6 bases. Germline CDR1 reads SGDLS; CDR2 reads YYNGEE. The CDR3 sequence is 15 residues long. CDR3 residues: CASSVDGQANSPLHF. As DNA, the CDR3 is TGTGCCAGCAGCGTAGATGGACAGGCTAATTCACCCCTCCACTTT.

V is TRBV19 and J is TRBJ1-1, with TRBD1 matching 10 bases. With V trimmed by 8 bases and J by 5 bases, 8 bases remained unmatched. Germline values: CDR1 LNHDA, CDR2 SQIVND (reference sequence). CDR3 length equals 14 residues. CDR3 bases: TGTGCCAGTGGCGGGGGACAGGGGAGGACTGAAGCTTTCTTT. This encodes CASGGGQGRTEAFF.

V usage is TRBV6-2 or TRBV6-3 and J usage is TRBJ2-1, with 8 bases aligning to TRBD1. Germline assignment: CDR1 MNHEY and CDR2 SVGEGT. Trimming cost V 3 bases and J 11 bases; bases outside gene matches: 9. CDR3 size: 14 residues. The CDR3 loop reads CASSYSGGATKQFF. CDR3 in DNA: TGTGCCAGCAGTTATTCAGGGGGCGCAACCAAGCAGTTCTTC.

This sequence joins TRBV25-1 and TRBJ2-7, with 8 positions matching TRBD1. Germline-derived CDR1 and CDR2 are MGHDK and SYGVNS. The CDR3 runs 14 residues. V shed 4 bases and J 2 bases; nucleotides not matched to a gene: 4. The CDR3 nucleotides read TGTGCCAGCAGTGCCCGGACAGGGACCTACGAGCAGTACTTC. This translates into CASSARTGTYEQYF.

The genes are TRBV6-5 and TRBJ2-7; D might be TRBD1 (6 bases). The CDR3 runs to 14 residues. V was cut by 5 bases and J by 3 bases, with 14 bases left in between. CDR1 and CDR2 from the germline V gene are MNHEY and SVGAGI. As DNA, the CDR3 is TGTGCCAGCAGTAAACAGGGCTGGAGCTACGAGCAGTACTTC. It yields the protein CASSKQGWSYEQYF.

This chain uses TRBV28 with TRBJ1-3, with 7 bases aligning to TRBD1. CDR3 length: 16 residues. The V gene end was trimmed by 5 bases and the J gene end by 1 base; junction bases not matched to a gene: 8. Germline loops: CDR1 MDHEN, CDR2 SYDVKM. This chain's CDR3 is CASSIRTGGSGNTIYF. Written as DNA, the CDR3 is TGTGCCAGCAGTATCCGGACAGGCGGTTCTGGAAACACCATATATTTT. Combining the CDR3 with reference TRBV28 and TRBJ1-3 gives the whole variable domain DVKVTQSSRYLVKRTGEKVFLECVQDMDHENMFWYRQDPGLGLRLIYFSYDVKMKEKGDIPEGYSVSREKKERFSLILESASTNQTSMYLCASSIRTGGSGNTIYFGEGSWLTVV.

The chain joins TRBV5-1 to TRBJ2-5; 7 bases are a match to TRBD1. Trimming cost V 4 bases and J 7 bases; bases outside gene matches: 16. There are 16 residues in the CDR3. Germline V CDR1 and CDR2: SGHRS, YFSETQ. CDR3 sequence reads: CASSEPGGTDHPTQYF. Written as DNA, the CDR3 is TGCGCCAGCAGCGAACCGGGTGGGACAGATCATCCGACCCAGTACTTC. Combining the CDR3 with reference TRBV5-1 and TRBJ2-5 gives the whole variable domain KAGVTQTPRYLIKTRGQQVTLSCSPISGHRSVSWYQQTPGQGLQFLFEYFSETQRNKGNFPGRFSGRQFSNSRSEMNVSTLELGDSALYLCASSEPGGTDHPTQYFGPGTRLLVL.

This sequence joins TRBV3-1 (or the pseudogene TRBV3-2) and TRBJ1-6; 11 bases fit TRBD1. Germline V lookup: CDR1 LGHDT, CDR2 YNNKEL (reference sequence). V was pared by 1 base and J by 6 bases, with 2 bases of the junction left unmatched. CDR3 length: 16 residues. CDR3 protein: CASSQAGQGANSPLHF. CDR3 nucleotide sequence: TGTGCCAGCAGCCAAGCCGGACAGGGGGCTAATTCACCCCTCCACTTT.

This clone has only a few counts. The V call is TRBV24-1, the J call TRBJ1-5; 8 positions match TRBD1. The CDR3 spans 15 residues. CDR1 is KGHDR and CDR2 is SFDVKD in the germline V gene. J gave up 5 bases and V 3 bases, and 5 bases lay outside the gene matches. This CDR3 reads CATSDREQGDQPQHF. CDR3 coding DNA: TGTGCCACCAGTGATCGAGAACAGGGGGATCAGCCCCAGCATTTT.